The sequence of this TCR beta chain was determined in a study of blood T cell repertoires in COVID-19. Study-wide background: Both acute and convalescent COVID-19 samples were obtained from the United States, Italy and Spain.

The CDR3 spans 14 residues. The V end lost 4 bases, the J end lost 2 bases, and 12 bases lay between the germline ends. Germline V CDR1 and CDR2: KGHSH, LQKENI. Original analysis: Using reference gene primer amplification, nucleated cell counts were estimated. The method was immunoSEQ multiplex PCR; TCRdb's version includes in-frame clones alone and lacks a portion of them. The V and J calls and the clone size are those of that table, but D and trimming were determined from the DNA. The sample records 350,000 to 400,000 clones, 85% to 90% being singletons. V and J are TRBV18 and TRBJ2-7; tentative D call: TRBD1 (5 bases). The origin of this receptor is a woman aged 25-40 years with acute COVID-19. The specimen was PBMCs or T cells enriched from blood (not recorded which). The CDR3 coding sequence is TGTGCCAGCTCACTGGCAGGGAAGACCTACGAGCAGTACTTC. Its translation is CASSLAGKTYEQYF.